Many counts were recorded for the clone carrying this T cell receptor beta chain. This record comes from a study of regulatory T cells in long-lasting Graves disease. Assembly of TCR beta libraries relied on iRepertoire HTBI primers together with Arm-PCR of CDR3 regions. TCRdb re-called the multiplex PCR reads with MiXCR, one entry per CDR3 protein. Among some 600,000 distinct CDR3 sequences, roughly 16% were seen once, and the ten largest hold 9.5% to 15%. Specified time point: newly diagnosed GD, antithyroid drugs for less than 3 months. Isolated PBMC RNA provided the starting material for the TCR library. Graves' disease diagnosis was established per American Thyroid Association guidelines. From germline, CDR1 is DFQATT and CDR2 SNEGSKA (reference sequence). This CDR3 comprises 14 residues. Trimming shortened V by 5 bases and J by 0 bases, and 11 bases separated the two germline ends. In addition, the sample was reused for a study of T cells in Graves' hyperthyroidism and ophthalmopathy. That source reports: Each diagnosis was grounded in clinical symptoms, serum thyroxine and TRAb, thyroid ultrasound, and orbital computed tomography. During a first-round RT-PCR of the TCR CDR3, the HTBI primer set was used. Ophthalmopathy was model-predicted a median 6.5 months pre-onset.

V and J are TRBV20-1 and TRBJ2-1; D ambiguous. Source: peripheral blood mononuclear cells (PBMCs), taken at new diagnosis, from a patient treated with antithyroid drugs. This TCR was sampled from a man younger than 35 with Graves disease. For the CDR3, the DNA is TGCAGTGCTCCTTCTTTAGCCTCCTACAATGAGCAGTTCTTC. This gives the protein CSAPSLASYNEQFF.